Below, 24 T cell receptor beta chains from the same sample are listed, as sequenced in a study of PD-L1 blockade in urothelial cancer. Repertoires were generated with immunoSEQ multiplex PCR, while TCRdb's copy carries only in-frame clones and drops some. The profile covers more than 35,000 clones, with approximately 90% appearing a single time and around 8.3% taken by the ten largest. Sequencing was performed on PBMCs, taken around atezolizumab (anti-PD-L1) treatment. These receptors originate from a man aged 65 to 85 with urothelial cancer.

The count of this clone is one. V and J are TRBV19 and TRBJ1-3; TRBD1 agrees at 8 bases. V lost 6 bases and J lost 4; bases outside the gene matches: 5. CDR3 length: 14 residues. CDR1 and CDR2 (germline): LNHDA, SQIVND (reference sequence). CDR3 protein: CASSPTGEGNTIYF. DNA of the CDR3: TGTGCCAGTAGCCCGACAGGGGAAGGAAACACCATATATTTT.

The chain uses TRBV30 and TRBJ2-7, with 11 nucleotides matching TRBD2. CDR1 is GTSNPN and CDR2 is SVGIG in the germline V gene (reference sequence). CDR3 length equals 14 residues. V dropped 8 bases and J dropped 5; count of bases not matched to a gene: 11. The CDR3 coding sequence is TGTGCCGGTTTTAGCGGGAGGGCCCGGAACGAGCAGTACTTC. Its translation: CAGFSGRARNEQYF.

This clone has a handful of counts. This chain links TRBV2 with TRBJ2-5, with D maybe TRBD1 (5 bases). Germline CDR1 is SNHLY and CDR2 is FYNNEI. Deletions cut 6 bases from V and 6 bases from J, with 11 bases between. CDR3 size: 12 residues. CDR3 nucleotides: TGTGCCAGCAGCAAAGACAGTCAGACCCAGTACTTC. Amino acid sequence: CASSKDSQTQYF.

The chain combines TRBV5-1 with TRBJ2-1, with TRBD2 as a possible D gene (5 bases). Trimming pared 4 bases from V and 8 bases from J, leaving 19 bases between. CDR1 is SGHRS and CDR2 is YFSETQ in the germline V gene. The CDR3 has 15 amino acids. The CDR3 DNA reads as TGCGCCAGCAGCCCGGTACGGGGAAGGCGGGATGAGCAGTTCTTC. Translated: CASSPVRGRRDEQFF.

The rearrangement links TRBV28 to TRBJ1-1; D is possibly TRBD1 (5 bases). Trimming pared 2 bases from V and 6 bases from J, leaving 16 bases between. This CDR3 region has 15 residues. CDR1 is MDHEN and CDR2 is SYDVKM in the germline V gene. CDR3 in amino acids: CASSLTPGWLAEAFF. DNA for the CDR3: TGTGCCAGCAGTTTAACGCCAGGGTGGCTTGCTGAAGCTTTCTTT.

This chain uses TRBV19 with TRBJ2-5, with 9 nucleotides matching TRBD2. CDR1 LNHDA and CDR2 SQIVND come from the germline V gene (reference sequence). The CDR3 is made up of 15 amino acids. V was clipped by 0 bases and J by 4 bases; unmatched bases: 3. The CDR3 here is CASSIDSGSGETQYF. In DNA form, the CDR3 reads TGTGCCAGTAGTATAGATAGCGGGAGCGGAGAGACCCAGTACTTC.

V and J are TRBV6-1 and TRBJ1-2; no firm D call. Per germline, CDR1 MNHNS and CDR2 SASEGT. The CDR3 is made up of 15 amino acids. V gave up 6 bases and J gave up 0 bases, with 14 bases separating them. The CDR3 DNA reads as TGTGCCAGCAGAACGTCTCAACTTTCTAACTATGGCTACACCTTC. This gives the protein CASRTSQLSNYGYTF.

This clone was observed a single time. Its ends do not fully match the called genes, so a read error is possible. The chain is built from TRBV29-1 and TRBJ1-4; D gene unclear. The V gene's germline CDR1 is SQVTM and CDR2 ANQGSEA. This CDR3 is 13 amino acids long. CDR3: CSVEDLRSKKLFF. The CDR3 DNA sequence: TGCAGCGTTGAAGATCTAAGATCGAAAAAGCTGTTTTTT.

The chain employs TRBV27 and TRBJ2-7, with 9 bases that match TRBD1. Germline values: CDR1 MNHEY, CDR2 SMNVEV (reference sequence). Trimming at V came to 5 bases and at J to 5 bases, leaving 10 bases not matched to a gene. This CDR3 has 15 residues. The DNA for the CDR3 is TGTGCCAGCAGTCTAGCCGGGACAGGGCTGGACGAGCAGTACTTC. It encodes CASSLAGTGLDEQYF.

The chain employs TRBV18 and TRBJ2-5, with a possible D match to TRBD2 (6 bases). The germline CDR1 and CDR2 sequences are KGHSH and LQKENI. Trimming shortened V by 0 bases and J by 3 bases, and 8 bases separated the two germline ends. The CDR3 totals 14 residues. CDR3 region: CASSPPGGEETQYF. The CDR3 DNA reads TGTGCCAGCTCACCACCCGGAGGGGAAGAGACCCAGTACTTC.

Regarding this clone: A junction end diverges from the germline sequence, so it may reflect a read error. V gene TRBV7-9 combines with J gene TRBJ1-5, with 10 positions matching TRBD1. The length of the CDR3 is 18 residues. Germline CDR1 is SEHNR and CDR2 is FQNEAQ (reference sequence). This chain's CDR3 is CAGSPMGTGAGGNQPQHF. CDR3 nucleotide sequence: TGTGCCGGCAGCCCCATGGGGACAGGGGCCGGGGGCAATCAGCCCCAGCATTTT.

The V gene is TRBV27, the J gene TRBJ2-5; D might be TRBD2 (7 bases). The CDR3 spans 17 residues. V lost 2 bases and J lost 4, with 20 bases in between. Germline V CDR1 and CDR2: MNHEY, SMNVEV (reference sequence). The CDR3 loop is CASSLLPRGRGGETQYF. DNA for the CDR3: TGTGCCAGCAGTTTACTCCCTCGGGGGCGCGGGGGAGAGACCCAGTACTTC.

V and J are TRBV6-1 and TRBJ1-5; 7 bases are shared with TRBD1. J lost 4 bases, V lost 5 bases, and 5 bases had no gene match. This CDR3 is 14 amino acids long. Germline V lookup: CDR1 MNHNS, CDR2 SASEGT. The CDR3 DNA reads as TGTGCCAGCAGTTCACGGGACAGAAATCAGCCCCAGCATTTT. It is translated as CASSSRDRNQPQHF.

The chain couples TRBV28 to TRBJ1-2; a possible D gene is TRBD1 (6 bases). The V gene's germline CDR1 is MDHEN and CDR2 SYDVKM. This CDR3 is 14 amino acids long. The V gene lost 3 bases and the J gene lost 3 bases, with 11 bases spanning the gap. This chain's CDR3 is CASSLAGAHYGYTF. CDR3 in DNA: TGTGCCAGCAGTTTGGCGGGGGCCCACTATGGCTACACCTTC.

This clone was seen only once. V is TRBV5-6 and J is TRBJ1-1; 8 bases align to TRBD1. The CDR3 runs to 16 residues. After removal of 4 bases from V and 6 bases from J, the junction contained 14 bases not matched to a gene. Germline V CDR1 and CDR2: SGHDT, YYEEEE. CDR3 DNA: TGTGCCAGCAGCCCACAGGAACCAGGGGGCAGGTCTGAAGCTTTCTTT. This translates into CASSPQEPGGRSEAFF.

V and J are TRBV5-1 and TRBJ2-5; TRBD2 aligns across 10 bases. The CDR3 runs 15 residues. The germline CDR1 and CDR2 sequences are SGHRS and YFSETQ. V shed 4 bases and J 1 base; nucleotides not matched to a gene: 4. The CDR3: CASSGRLAGQETQYF. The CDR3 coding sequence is TGCGCCAGCAGCGGAAGACTAGCGGGCCAAGAGACCCAGTACTTC.

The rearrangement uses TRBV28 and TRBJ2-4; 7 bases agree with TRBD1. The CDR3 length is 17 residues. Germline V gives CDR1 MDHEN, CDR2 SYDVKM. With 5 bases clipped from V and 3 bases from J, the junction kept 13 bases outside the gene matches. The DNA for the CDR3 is TGTGCCAGCAGTCCCTCACCAGGGGGAAGGGGCAAAAACATTCAGTACTTC. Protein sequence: CASSPSPGGRGKNIQYF.

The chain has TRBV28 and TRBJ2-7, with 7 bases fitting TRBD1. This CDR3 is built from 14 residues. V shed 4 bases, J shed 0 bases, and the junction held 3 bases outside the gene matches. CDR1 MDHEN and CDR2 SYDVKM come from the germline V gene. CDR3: CASSWGTASYEQYF. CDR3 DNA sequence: TGTGCCAGCAGTTGGGGGACAGCCTCCTACGAGCAGTACTTC.

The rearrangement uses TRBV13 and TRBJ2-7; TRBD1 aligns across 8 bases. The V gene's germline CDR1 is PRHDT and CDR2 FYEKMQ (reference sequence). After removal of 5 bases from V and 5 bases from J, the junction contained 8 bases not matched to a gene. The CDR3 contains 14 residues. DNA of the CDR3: TGTGCCAGCAGCACCAGACAGGGGAGTGACGAGCAGTACTTC. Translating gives CASSTRQGSDEQYF.

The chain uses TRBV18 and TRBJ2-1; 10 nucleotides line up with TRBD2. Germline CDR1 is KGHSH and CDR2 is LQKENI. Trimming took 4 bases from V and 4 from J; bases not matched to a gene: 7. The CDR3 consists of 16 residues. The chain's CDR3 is CASSLRTSGLYNEQFF. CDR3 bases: TGTGCCAGCTCACTAAGGACTAGCGGACTTTACAATGAGCAGTTCTTC.

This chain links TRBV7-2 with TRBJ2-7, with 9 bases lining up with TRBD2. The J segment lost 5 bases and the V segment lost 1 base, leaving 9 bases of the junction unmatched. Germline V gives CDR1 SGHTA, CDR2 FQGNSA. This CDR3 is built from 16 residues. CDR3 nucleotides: TGTGCCAGCAGCTTAGTCGGTATAGCGGGAGCCCACGAGCAGTACTTC. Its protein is CASSLVGIAGAHEQYF.

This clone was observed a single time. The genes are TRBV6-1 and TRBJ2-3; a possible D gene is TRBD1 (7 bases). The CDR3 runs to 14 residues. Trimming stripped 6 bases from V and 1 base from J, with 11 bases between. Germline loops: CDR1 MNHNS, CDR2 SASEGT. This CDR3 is CASSGGGGTDTQYF. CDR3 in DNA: TGTGCCAGCAGCGGAGGGGGCGGCACAGATACGCAGTATTTT.

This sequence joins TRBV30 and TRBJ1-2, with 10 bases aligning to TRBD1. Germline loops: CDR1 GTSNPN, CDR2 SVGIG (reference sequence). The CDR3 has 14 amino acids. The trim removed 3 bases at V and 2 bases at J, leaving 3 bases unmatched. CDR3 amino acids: CAWRTDRGNYGYTF. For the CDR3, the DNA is TGTGCCTGGAGGACGGACAGGGGGAACTATGGCTACACCTTC.

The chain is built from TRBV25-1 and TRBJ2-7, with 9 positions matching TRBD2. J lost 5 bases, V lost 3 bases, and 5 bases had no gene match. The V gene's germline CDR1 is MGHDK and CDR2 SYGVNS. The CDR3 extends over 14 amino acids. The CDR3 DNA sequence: TGTGCCAGCAGTGACCCGGGGACTAGCAACGAGCAGTACTTC. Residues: CASSDPGTSNEQYF.